The rows below give T cell receptor beta chains drawn from one sample of a study of T cell responses to AZD1222 COVID-19 vaccine. Assay: immunoSEQ multiplex PCR; the TCRdb copy retains only in-frame clones and omits some. The sample lists under 200,000 clones; about 91% were seen once. The sequencing used peripheral blood, collected 28 days after the second AZD1222 dose. All receptors derive from an adult who received the AZD1222 COVID-19 vaccine. Each CDR3 is given with its conserved first and last residue. D genes are given only for firm matches. Only some rows state a clone size, as once, few, many or a class for expanded clones.

d_call j_call v_call clone_size cdr3_length cdr3_aa cdr3_nt
TRBD1 TRBJ1-1 TRBV3-1/TRBV3-2 - 15 CASSQLPRTGSEAFF TGTGCCAGCAGCCAGCTTCCTCGGACAGGGTCTGAAGCTTTCTTT
TRBD1 TRBJ1-2 TRBV10-1 few 13 CASSRTGYYGYTF TGCGCCAGCAGCCGGACAGGGTACTATGGCTACACCTTC
- TRBJ1-3 TRBV27 - 13 CASRSLSGNTIYF TGTGCCAGCAGGTCCCTCTCTGGAAACACCATATATTTT
TRBD1 TRBJ2-3 TRBV5-1 once 16 CASSLGGGQGSDTQYF TGCGCCAGCAGCTTGGGTGGGGGACAGGGGTCAGATACGCAGTATTTT
TRBD1 TRBJ2-7 TRBV3-1/TRBV3-2 - 14 CASSQGGQGYEQYF TGTGCCAGCAGCCAAGGGGGACAGGGCTACGAGCAGTACTTC
TRBD2 TRBJ2-3 TRBV18 - 18 CASSPGPRASGLGDTQYF TGTGCCAGCTCACCGGGGCCCAGGGCTAGCGGCCTGGGGGATACGCAGTATTTT
TRBD2 TRBJ2-1 TRBV28 - 15 CASSPPGLAPDEQFF TGTGCCAGCAGTCCCCCGGGACTAGCACCCGATGAGCAGTTCTTC
- TRBJ2-1 TRBV19 - 15 CASRKGLDPYNEQFF TGTGCCAGTAGAAAGGGACTGGACCCGTACAATGAGCAGTTCTTC
TRBD1 TRBJ2-3 TRBV19 - 18 CASSYGSRGRDGTDTQYF TGTGCCAGTAGTTATGGTAGCAGGGGGCGGGATGGCACAGATACGCAGTATTTT
TRBD1 TRBJ1-1 TRBV5-1 - 17 CASSLGGTGGQGTEAFF TGCGCCAGCAGCCTGGGGGGAACAGGGGGCCAGGGCACTGAAGCTTTCTTT
TRBD2 TRBJ2-5 TRBV6-4 - 15 CASSETSGGQETQYF TGTGCCAGCAGTGAAACTAGCGGGGGGCAAGAGACCCAGTACTTC
TRBD2 TRBJ2-1 TRBV6-5 - 16 CASSSTLAGGPYEQFF TGTGCCAGCAGTTCCACCTTAGCGGGGGGCCCCTATGAGCAGTTCTTC
- TRBJ2-3 TRBV20-1 few 17 CSASKHGLRSSTDTQYF TGCAGTGCTAGTAAACACGGGCTCCGATCTAGCACAGATACGCAGTATTTT
TRBD2 TRBJ2-3 TRBV5-1 - 15 CASSLERGPQDTQYF TGCGCCAGCAGCTTGGAGCGGGGGCCCCAAGATACGCAGTATTTT
- TRBJ1-6 TRBV11-2 few 16 CASSFLFGAKKSPLHF TGTGCCAGCAGCTTTTTGTTCGGGGCTAAGAAGTCACCCCTCCACTTT
- TRBJ1-5 TRBV2 - 13 CASRRDIWGPQHF TGTGCCAGCAGACGGGACATATGGGGCCCCCAGCATTTT
- TRBJ2-1 TRBV6-5 - 14 CASSYPGQPNEQFF TGTGCCAGCAGTTACCCCGGACAGCCCAATGAGCAGTTCTTC
- TRBJ1-1 TRBV5-6 - 12 CASSGTGAEAFF TGTGCCAGCTCCGGAACGGGCGCTGAAGCTTTCTTT
TRBD1 TRBJ1-5 TRBV7-8 few 17 CASSPGTGTDGNQPQHF TGTGCCAGCAGCCCCGGGACAGGGACGGACGGCAATCAGCCCCAGCATTTT
TRBD1 TRBJ2-5 TRBV7-9 - 16 CASSLEGTVGQETQYF TGTGCCAGCAGCTTAGAGGGGACAGTCGGACAAGAGACCCAGTACTTC
- TRBJ1-6 TRBV16 - 14 CASSQWDYNSPLHF TGTGCCAGCAGCCAATGGGATTATAATTCACCCCTCCACTTT
TRBD2 TRBJ2-1 TRBV7-8 - 14 CASSYRAGGSEQFF TGTGCCAGCAGCTACCGAGCCGGGGGGTCTGAGCAGTTCTTC
TRBD1 TRBJ1-1 TRBV19 - 17 CAGHRDRRSVFETEAFF TGTGCCGGACACCGGGACAGGAGGTCTGTATTCGAGACTGAAGCTTTCTTT
- TRBJ1-1 TRBV19 - 14 CASSRWGLNTEAFF TGTGCCAGTAGTAGGTGGGGACTGAACACTGAAGCTTTCTTT
- TRBJ1-2 TRBV19 - 12 CASHKAGTGYTF TGTGCCAGTCATAAGGCAGGGACCGGCTACACCTTC
- TRBJ1-4 TRBV27 - 16 CASSKQNFATNEKLFF TGTGCCAGCAGCAAACAGAATTTTGCAACTAATGAAAAACTGTTTTTT
TRBD1 TRBJ1-4 TRBV27 - 15 CASSLTGGIYEKLFF TGTGCCAGCAGTCTTACAGGGGGAATCTATGAAAAACTGTTTTTT
- TRBJ1-1 TRBV27 - 13 CASSITPNTEAFF TGTGCCAGCAGCATAACCCCGAACACTGAAGCTTTCTTT
- TRBJ1-1 TRBV3-1/TRBV3-2 - 17 CASSQSRPEVMNTEAFF TGTGCCAGCAGCCAGTCCAGGCCTGAGGTCATGAACACTGAAGCTTTCTTT
TRBD1 TRBJ1-2 TRBV19 - 17 CASSPPTGGSFEGGYTF TGTGCCAGTAGTCCTCCGACAGGGGGGAGTTTCGAGGGTGGCTACACCTTC
TRBD1 TRBJ1-1 TRBV6-1 few 16 CASSEQTGTGYTEAFF TGTGCCAGCAGTGAACAAACAGGGACAGGATACACTGAAGCTTTCTTT